The source of this T cell receptor beta chain is a study of response to subunit inactivated influenza vaccine. General study points: A suggestion made by the authors is that each seasonal influenza vaccination recruits few new T cells.

The CDR3 covers 14 residues. CDR1 is PRHDT, CDR2 FYEKMQ, per germline (reference sequence). Trimming pared 8 bases from V and 8 bases from J, leaving 22 bases between. For this clonotype: The antigen is undetermined.

TCRdb passed the RT-PCR reads through MiXCR, listing each CDR3 protein once. The sample yields more than 400,000 distinct CDR3 sequences, around 9.9% seen once. This chain connects TRBV13 to TRBJ2-7, with D maybe TRBD1 (5 bases). The receptor was isolated from a man in his forties or fifties who received an inactivated influenza vaccine. This specimen consisted of PBMCs from blood, obtained roughly 6 weeks after vaccination. The CDR3 nucleotides read TGTGCCAGCCTTATTTTCGGACAATATACGCAGCAGTACTTC. Translation gives CASLIFGQYTQQYF.